This TCR beta chain was sequenced in a study of PD-L1 blockade in urothelial cancer (dated by TCRdb to the late 2010s). Broadly, across the study: About 85% of the roughly 29 patients were identified as males with urothelial cancer of bladder origin, and a prior smoking history was reported by 18 of 29 patients. An ECOG performance status of 0 or 1 was recorded for the patients, and 0 to 3 prior chemotherapy regimens had been received by the patients. Blood samples were analyzed 3 weeks after the start of treatment (second dose) and 6 weeks after the start of treatment. A median of roughly 140,000 T cells and 80,000 to 95,000 unique TCRs was obtained from blood samples, and a median clonality of roughly 0.08 was observed. An exploratory multi-omic analysis was conducted of the somatic, immune and clinical correlates of response to PD-L1 blockade with atezolizumab in urothelial cancer. Pretreatment tumor samples, along with matched peripheral blood serially collected before and after atezolizumab treatment, were subjected to TCR sequencing. Durable clinical benefit meant progression-free survival longer than 6 months, and TCR features were also tested against progression-free and overall survival. In the same patients, whole exome sequencing and RNA sequencing of pretreatment tumors were performed in addition to TCR sequencing. Durable clinical benefit was achieved by nine patients but not by the remaining 20. Pretreatment blood TCR-seq was available for twenty-nine patients, at least one posttreatment blood collection was obtained for around 24 patients, and tumor TCR-seq was available for around 24 patients.

This sample's time point label indicates: pretreatment peripheral blood. The Qiagen DNeasy Blood extraction kit was used to purify genomic DNA from total PBMCs and tumor samples. PBMCs were collected pretreatment and during treatment, and were isolated and stored as previously described. Broad study findings and their caveats: A pretreatment peripheral blood TCR clonality below the median was linked to improved progression-free and overall survival. Patients with durable benefit showed greater expansion of tumor-associated TCR clones in peripheral blood 3 weeks after starting treatment (n ≈ 20, p = 0.022). Small sample size (n of about 29) and many exploratory analyses mean the results are intended to be hypothesis-generating.

As regards this clone: Its antigen remains undetermined. No much larger clone exists at a distance of one base, and base qualities are not known.

Each PCR received spiked-in synthetic TCR analog templates so that absolute template abundance could be estimated from read counts. TCRbeta CDR3 regions were amplified from genomic DNA with bias-controlled V and J gene primers using the immunoSEQ assay. Sequencing of rearranged TCRbeta segments was done at approximately 20X coverage. Per the source publication's procedure: Sequencing errors were corrected by clustering and CDR3s were annotated against IMGT to assign V, D and J genes. Only productive TCRbeta rearrangements were used in downstream analyses, excluding out-of-frame or stop-codon sequences. Clonality was calculated as one minus the Shannon entropy normalized by the log of the number of unique productive sequences. Clones differing between time points or between blood and tumor were identified using Fisher's exact test with Benjamini-Hochberg correction, with an adjusted p below 0.01 applied as the threshold. In its TCRdb copy, this immuneACCESS table keeps in-frame sequences only and misses some clones. Where compared with another copy, unresolved V genes explain less than half of these, and the others have no known cause. D and trimming were read from the DNA, whereas the V and J calls and clone size are those reported in that table. The sample table lists some 45,000 clones, 70% to 90% of them with a count of one. The top ten clones comprise around 25% of the sample.

V sheds 6 bases and J sheds 3 bases, leaving 11 bases between their ends. Sequences ENHRY (CDR1) and SYGVKD (CDR2) are obtained from the germline V gene. The CDR3 sequence holds 13 residues, the cysteine and phenylalanine included. CDR3 DNA is the only sequence kept; it has 39 bases, read in frame from the first base. The TCR comes from a donor at least 40 years old with urothelial cancer. The sample consisted of PBMCs, taken around atezolizumab (anti-PD-L1) treatment. The rearrangement joined TRBV10-3 to TRBJ1-1, with a weak D call of TRBD1 (6 bases match). The CDR3 region has the sequence CAIRGDKYTEAFF. The nucleotide sequence reads as follows: TGTGCCATCAGGGGGGACAAATACACTGAAGCTTTCTTT.